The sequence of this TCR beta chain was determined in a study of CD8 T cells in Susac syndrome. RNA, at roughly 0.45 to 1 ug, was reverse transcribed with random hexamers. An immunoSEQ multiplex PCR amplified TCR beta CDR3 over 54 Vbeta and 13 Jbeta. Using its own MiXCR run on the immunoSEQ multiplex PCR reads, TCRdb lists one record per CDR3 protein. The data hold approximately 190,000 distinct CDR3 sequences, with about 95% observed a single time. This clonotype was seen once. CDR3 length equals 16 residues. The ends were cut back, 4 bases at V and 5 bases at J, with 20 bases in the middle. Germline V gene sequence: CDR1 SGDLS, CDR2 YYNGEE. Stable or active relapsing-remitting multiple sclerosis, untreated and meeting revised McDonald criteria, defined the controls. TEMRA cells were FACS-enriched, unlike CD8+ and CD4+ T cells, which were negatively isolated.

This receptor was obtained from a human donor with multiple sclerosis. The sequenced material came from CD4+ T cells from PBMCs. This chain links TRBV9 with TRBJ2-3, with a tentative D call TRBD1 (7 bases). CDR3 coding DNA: TGTGCCAGCAGCCCCCATCCGGACTACAGGGGAGATACGCAGTATTTT. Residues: CASSPHPDYRGDTQYF.